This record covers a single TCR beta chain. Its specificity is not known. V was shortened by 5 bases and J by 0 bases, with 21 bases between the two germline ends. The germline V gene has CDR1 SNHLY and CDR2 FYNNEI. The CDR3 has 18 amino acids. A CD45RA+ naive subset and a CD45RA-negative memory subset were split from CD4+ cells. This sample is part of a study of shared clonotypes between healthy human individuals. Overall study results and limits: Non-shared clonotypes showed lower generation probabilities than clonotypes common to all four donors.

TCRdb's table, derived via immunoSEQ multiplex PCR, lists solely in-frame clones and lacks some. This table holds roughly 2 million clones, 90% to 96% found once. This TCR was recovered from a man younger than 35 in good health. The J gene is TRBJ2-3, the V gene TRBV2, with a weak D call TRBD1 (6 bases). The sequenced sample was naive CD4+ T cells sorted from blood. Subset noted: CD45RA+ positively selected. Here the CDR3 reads CASSYLGGSETSTDTQYF. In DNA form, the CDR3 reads TGTGCCAGCAGTTACCTAGGGGGTAGCGAGACTAGCACAGATACGCAGTATTTT.